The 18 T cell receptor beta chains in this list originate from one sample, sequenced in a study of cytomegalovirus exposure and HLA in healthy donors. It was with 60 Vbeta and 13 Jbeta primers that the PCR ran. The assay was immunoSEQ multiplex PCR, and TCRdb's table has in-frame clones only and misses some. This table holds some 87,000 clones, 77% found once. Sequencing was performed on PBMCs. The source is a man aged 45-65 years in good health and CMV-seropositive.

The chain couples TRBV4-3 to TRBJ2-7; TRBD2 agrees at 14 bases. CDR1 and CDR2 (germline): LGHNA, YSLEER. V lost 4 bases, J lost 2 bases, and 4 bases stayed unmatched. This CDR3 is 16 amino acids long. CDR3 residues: CASSLGLAGETYEQYF. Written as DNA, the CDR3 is TGCGCCAGCAGCCTGGGACTAGCGGGGGAAACCTACGAGCAGTACTTC.

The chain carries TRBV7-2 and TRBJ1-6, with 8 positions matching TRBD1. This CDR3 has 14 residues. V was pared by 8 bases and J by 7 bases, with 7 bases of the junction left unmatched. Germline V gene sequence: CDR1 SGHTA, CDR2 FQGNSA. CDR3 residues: CASRQGIRNSPLHF. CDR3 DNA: TGTGCCAGCCGACAGGGGATCAGGAATTCACCCCTCCACTTT.

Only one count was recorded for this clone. The CDR3 region has the DNA TGTGCCAGCAGCGCAGCGCAGGGCATCGGGAATGAAAAACTGTTTTTT. It translates to CASSAAQGIGNEKLFF. This sequence joins TRBV9 and TRBJ1-4; D is possibly TRBD1 (5 bases). Germline-derived CDR1 and CDR2 are SGDLS and YYNGEE. The CDR3 is made up of 16 amino acids. The germline V and J ends were trimmed by 3 bases and 5 bases, with 17 bases remaining between them.

The CDR3 spells CASSKGLAEETQYF. For the CDR3, the DNA is TGTGCCAGCAGCAAGGGACTAGCGGAAGAGACCCAGTACTTC. The chain has TRBV7-2 and TRBJ2-5; 11 nucleotides line up with TRBD2. CDR1 is SGHTA and CDR2 is FQGNSA in the germline V gene. CDR3 length: 14 amino acids. V gave up 5 bases and J gave up 3 bases; unmatched junction bases: 2.

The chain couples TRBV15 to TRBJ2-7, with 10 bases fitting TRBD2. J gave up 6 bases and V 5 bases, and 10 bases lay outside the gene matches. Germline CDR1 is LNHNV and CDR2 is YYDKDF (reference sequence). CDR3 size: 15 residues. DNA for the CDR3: TGTGCCACCAGCTCTACTACTAGCGGGGCTTGCGAGCAGTACTTC. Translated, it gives CATSSTTSGACEQYF. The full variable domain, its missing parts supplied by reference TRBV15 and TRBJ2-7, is DAMVIQNPRYQVTQFGKPVTLSCSQTLNHNVMYWYQQKSSQAPKLLFHYYDKDFNNEADTPDNFQSRRPNTSFCFLDIRSPGLGDTAMYLCATSSTTSGACEQYFGPGTRLTVT.

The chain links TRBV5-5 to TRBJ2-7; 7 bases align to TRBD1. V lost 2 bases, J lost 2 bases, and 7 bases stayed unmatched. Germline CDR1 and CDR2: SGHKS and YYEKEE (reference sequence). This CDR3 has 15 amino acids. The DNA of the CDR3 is TGTGCCAGCAGCTTCCGACAGGGCTCAACCTACGAGCAGTACTTC. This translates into CASSFRQGSTYEQYF.

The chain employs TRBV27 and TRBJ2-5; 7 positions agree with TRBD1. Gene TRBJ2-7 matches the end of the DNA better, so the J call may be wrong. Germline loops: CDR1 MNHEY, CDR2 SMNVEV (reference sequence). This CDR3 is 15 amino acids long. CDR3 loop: CASSLKRTGSYEQYF. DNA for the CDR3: TGTGCCAGCAGTTTAAAGAGGACAGGCTCCTACGAGCAGTACTTC.

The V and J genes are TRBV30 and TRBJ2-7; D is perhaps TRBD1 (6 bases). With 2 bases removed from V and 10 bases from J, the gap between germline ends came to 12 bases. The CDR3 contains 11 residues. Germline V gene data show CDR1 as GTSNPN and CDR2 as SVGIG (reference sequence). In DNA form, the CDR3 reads TGTGCCTGGAGTCGGACAGTTCCCCAGTACTTC. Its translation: CAWSRTVPQYF.

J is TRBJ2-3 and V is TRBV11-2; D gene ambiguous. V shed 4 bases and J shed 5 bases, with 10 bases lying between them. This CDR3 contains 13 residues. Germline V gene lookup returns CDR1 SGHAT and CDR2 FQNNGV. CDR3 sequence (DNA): TGTGCCAGCAGCTATATTACGGGAGATACGCAGTATTTT. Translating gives CASSYITGDTQYF. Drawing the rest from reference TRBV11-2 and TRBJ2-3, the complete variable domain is EAGVAQSPRYKIIEKRQSVAFWCNPISGHATLYWYQQILGQGPKLLIQFQNNGVVDDSQLPKDRFSAERLKGVDSTLKIQPAKLEDSAVYLCASSYITGDTQYFGPGTRLTVL.

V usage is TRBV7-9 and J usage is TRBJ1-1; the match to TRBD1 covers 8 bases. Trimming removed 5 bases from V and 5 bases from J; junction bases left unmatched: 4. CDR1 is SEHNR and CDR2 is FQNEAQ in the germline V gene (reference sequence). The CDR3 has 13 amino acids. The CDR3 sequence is CASSTRQGTEAFF. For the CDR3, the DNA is TGTGCCAGCAGCACACGACAGGGGACTGAAGCTTTCTTT.

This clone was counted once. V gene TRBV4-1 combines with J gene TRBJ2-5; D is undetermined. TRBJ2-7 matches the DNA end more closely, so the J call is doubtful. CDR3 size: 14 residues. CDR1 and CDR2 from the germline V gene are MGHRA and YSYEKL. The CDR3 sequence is CASSQVTHSYEQYF. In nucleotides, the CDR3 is TGCGCCAGCAGCCAAGTGACACACTCCTACGAGCAGTACTTC.

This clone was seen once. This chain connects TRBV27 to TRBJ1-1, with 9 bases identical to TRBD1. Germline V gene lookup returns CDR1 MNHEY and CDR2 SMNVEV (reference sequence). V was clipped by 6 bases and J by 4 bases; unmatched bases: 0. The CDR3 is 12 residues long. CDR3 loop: CASRTGGTEAFF. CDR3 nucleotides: TGTGCCAGCAGGACAGGGGGCACTGAAGCTTTCTTT.

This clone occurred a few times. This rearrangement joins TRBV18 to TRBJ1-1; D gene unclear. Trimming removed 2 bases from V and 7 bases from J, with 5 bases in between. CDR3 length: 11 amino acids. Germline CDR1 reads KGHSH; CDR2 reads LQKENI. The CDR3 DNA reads TGTGCCAGCTCACCAGCGGTTGAAGCTTTCTTT. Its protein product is CASSPAVEAFF.

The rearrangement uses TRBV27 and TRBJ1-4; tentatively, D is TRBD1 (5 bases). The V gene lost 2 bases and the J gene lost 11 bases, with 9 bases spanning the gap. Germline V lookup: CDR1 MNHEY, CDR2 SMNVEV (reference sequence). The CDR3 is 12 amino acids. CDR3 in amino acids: CASSLAGQKLFF. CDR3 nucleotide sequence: TGTGCCAGCAGTTTAGCAGGGCAGAAACTGTTTTTT.

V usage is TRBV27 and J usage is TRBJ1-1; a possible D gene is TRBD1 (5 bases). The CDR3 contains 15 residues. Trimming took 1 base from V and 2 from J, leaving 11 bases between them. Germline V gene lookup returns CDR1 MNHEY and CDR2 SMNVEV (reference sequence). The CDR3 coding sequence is TGTGCCAGCAGTTTATTTGCAGGGCCCAACACTGAAGCTTTCTTT. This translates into CASSLFAGPNTEAFF.

The CDR3 loop is CASTRTSGDNEQFF. The DNA for the CDR3 is TGTGCCAGCACCCGGACTAGCGGGGACAATGAGCAGTTCTTC. J is TRBJ2-1 and V is TRBV9; TRBD2 matches 12 bases. J gave up 5 bases and V 6 bases, and 3 bases lay outside the gene matches. Germline V gene data show CDR1 as SGDLS and CDR2 as YYNGEE. There are 14 residues in the CDR3. The whole variable domain, filled in from reference TRBV9 and TRBJ2-1, reads DSGVTQTPKHLITATGQRVTLRCSPRSGDLSVYWYQQSLDQGLQFLIQYYNGEERAKGNILERFSAQQFPDLHSELNLSSLELGDSALYFCASTRTSGDNEQFFGPGTRLTVL.

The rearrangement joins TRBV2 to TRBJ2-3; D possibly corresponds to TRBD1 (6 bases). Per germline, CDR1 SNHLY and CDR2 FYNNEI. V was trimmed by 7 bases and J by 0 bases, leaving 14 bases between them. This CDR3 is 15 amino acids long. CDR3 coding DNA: TGTGCCAGCACAGGGTTGGGGGCGAGCACAGATACGCAGTATTTT. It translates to CASTGLGASTDTQYF. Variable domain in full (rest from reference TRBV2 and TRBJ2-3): EPEVTQTPSHQVTQMGQEVILRCVPISNHLYFYWYRQILGQKVEFLVSFYNNEISEKSEIFDDQFSVERPDGSNFTLKIRSTKLEDSAMYFCASTGLGASTDTQYFGPGTRLTVL.

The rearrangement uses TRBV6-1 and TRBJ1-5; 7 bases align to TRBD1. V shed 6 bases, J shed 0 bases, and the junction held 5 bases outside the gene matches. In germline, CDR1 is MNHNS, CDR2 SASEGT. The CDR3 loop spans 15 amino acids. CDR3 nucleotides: TGTGCCAGCAGCACCGGACAGGCTAGCAATCAGCCCCAGCATTTT. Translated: CASSTGQASNQPQHF.